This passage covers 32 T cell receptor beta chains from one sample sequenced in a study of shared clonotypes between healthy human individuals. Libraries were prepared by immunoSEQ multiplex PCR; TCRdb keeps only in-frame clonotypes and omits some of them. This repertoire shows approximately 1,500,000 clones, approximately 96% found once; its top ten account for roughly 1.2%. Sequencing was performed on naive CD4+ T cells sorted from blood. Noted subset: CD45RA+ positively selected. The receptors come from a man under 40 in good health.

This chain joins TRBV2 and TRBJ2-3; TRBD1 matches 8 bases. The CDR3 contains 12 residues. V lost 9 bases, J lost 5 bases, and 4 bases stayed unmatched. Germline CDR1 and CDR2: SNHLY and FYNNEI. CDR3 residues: CARTGGQDTQYF. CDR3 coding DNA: TGTGCCAGAACAGGGGGTCAAGATACGCAGTATTTT.

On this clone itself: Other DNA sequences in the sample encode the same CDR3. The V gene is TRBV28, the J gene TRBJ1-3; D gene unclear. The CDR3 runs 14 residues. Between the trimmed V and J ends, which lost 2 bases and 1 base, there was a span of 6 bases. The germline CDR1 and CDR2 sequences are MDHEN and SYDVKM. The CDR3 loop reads CASSLGGSGNTIYF. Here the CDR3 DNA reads TGTGCCAGCAGTTTAGGAGGGTCTGGAAACACCATATATTTT.

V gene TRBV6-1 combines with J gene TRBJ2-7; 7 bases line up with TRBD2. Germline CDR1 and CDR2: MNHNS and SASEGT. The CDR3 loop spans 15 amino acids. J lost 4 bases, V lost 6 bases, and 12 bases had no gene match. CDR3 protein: CASRGGTLSMYEQYF. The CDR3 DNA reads TGTGCCAGCAGGGGAGGGACGCTTTCGATGTACGAGCAGTACTTC.

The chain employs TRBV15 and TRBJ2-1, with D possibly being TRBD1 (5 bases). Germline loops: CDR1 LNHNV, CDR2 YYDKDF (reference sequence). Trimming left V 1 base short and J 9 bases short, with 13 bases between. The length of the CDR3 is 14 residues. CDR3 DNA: TGTGCCACCAGCAGAGGTCCCCAGGGCGGTGAGCAGTTCTTC. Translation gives CATSRGPQGGEQFF.

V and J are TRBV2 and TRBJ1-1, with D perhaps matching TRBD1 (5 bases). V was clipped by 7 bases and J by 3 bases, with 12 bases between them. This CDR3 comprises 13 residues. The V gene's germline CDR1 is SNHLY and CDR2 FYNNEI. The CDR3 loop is CASILRVDTEAFF. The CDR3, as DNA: TGTGCCAGCATTCTCAGGGTGGACACTGAAGCTTTCTTT.

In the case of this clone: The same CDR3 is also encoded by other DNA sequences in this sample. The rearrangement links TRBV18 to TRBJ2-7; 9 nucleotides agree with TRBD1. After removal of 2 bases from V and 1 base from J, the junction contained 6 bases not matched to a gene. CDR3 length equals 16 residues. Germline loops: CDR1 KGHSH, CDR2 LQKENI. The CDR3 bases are TGTGCCAGCTCACCATTGGGACAGGGCCCATCCTACGAGCAGTACTTC. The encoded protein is CASSPLGQGPSYEQYF. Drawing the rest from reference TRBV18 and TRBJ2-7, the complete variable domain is NAGVMQNPRHLVRRRGQEARLRCSPMKGHSHVYWYRQLPEEGLKFMVYLQKENIIDESGMPKERFSAEFPKEGPSILRIQQVVRGDSAAYFCASSPLGQGPSYEQYFGPGTRLTVT.

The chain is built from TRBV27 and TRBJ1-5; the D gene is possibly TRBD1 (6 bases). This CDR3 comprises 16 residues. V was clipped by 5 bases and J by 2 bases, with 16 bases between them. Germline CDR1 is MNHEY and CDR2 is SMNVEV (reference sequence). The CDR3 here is CASSRGYMTGNQPQHF. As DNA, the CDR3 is TGTGCCAGCAGTAGGGGGTACATGACGGGCAATCAGCCCCAGCATTTT.

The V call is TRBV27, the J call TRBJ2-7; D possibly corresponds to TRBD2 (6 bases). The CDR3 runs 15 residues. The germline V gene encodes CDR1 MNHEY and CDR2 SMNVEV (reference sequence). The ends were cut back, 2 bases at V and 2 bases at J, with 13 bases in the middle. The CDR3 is CASSLGGLQPYEQYF. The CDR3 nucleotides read TGTGCCAGCAGTTTAGGGGGACTCCAGCCCTACGAGCAGTACTTC.

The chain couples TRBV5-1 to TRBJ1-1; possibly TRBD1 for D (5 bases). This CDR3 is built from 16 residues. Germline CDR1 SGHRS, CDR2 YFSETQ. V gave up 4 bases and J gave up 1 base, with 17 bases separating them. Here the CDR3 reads CASSPGAAYENTEAFF. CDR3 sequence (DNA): TGCGCCAGCAGCCCCGGGGCTGCTTACGAGAACACTGAAGCTTTCTTT. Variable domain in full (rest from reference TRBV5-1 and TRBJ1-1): KAGVTQTPRYLIKTRGQQVTLSCSPISGHRSVSWYQQTPGQGLQFLFEYFSETQRNKGNFPGRFSGRQFSNSRSEMNVSTLELGDSALYLCASSPGAAYENTEAFFGQGTRLTVV.

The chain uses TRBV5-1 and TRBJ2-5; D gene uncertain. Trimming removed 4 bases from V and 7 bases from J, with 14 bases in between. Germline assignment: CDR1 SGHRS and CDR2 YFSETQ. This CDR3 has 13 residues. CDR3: CASSLSDPRTQYF. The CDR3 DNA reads TGCGCCAGCAGCCTGTCAGACCCCCGGACCCAGTACTTC.

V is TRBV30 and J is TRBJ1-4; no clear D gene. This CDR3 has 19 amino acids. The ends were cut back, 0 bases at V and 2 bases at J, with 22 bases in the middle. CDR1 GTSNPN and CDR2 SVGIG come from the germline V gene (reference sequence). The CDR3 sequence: CAWSVTRTLSASTNEKLFF. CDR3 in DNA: TGTGCCTGGAGTGTAACGCGCACCCTTTCGGCGTCGACTAATGAAAAACTGTTTTTT.

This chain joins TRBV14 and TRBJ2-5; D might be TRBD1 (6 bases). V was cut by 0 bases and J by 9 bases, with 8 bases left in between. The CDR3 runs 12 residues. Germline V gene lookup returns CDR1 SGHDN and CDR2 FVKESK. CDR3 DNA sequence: TGTGCCAGCAGCCAAGAAGGGGGACCCCAGTACTTC. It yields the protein CASSQEGGPQYF.

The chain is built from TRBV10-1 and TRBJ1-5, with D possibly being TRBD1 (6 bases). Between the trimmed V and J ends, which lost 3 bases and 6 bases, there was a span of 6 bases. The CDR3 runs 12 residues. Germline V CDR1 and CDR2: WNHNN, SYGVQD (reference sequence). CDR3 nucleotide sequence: TGCGCCAGCAGTGAAGGGGGTCAGCCCCAGCATTTT. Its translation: CASSEGGQPQHF.

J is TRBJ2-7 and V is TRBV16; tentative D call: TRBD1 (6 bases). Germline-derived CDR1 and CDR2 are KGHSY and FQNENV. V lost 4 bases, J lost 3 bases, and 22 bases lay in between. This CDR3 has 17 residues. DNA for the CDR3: TGTGCCAGCAGCCCTAGATTGACAGGCGGCGTACTCTACGAGCAGTACTTC. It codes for CASSPRLTGGVLYEQYF.

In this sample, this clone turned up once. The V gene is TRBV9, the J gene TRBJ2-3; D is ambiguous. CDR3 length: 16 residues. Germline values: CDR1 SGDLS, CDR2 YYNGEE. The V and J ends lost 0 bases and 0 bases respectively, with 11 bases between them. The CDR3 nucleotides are TGTGCCAGCAGCGTAGGGGCCTTTGCTAGCACAGATACGCAGTATTTT. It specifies CASSVGAFASTDTQYF.

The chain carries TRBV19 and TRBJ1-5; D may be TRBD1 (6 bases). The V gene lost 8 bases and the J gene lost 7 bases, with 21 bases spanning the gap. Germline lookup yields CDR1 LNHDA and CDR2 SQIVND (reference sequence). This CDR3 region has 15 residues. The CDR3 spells CASARQGGGLQPQHF. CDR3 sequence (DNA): TGTGCCAGTGCCCGGCAGGGAGGGGGGTTACAGCCCCAGCATTTT. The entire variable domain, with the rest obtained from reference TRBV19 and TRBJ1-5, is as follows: DGGITQSPKYLFRKEGQNVTLSCEQNLNHDAMYWYRQDPGQGLRLIYYSQIVNDFQKGDIAEGYSVSREKKESFPLTVTSAQKNPTAFYLCASARQGGGLQPQHFGDGTRLSIL.

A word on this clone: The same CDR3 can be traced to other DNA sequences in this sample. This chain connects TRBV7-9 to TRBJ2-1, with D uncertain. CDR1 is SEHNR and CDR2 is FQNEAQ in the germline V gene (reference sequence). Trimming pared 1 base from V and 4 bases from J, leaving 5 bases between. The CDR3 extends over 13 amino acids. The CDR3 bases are TGTGCCAGCAGCTTAGGCCAGTACAATGAGCAGTTCTTC. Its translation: CASSLGQYNEQFF.

The CDR3 DNA reads TGTGCCAGCAGTCGTCGAGGTTCTAACGAGCAGTACTTC. Amino acids: CASSRRGSNEQYF. The V call is TRBV6-5, the J call TRBJ2-7; D call uncertain. The CDR3 runs 13 residues. The germline V gene has CDR1 MNHEY and CDR2 SVGAGI. V lost 5 bases and J lost 5, with 13 bases in between.

CDR3 in amino acids: CASSSSSGRARVRTDTQYF. The DNA for the CDR3 is TGTGCCAGCAGCAGTTCTAGCGGGAGGGCCCGGGTGAGGACAGATACGCAGTATTTT. The V and J genes are TRBV5-4 and TRBJ2-3; 12 bases align to TRBD2. Per germline, CDR1 SGHNT and CDR2 YYREEE (reference sequence). The junction had 15 bases not matched to a gene; V was cut back by 4 bases and J by 3 bases. This CDR3 is 19 amino acids long.

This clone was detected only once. CDR3 protein: CASSPSHLPIVKRIYEQYF. The DNA of the CDR3 is TGTGCCAGCAGCCCATCCCACCTCCCTATCGTAAAAAGAATCTACGAGCAGTACTTC. V gene TRBV21-1 combines with J gene TRBJ2-7; TRBD2 is taken as the D call from the table, unchecked against the DNA. TRBV21-1 is given as a pseudogene. This CDR3 region has 19 residues.

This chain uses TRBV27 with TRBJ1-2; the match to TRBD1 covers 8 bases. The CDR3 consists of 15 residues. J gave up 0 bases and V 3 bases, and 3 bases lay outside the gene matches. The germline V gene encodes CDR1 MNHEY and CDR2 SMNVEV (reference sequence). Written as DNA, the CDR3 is TGTGCCAGCAGTTTTGCGGACAGGGCTAACTATGGCTACACCTTC. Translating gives CASSFADRANYGYTF.

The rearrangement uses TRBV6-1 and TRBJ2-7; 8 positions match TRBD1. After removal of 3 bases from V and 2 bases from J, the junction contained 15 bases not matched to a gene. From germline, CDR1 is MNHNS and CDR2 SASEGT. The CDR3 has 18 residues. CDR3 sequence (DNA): TGTGCCAGCAGTGAGGGTTTTCTCGGACAGGGAAGAACCTACGAGCAGTACTTC. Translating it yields CASSEGFLGQGRTYEQYF.

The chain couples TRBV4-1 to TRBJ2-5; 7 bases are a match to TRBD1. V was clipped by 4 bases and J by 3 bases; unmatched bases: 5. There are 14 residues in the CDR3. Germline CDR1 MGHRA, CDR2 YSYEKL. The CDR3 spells CASSLRDRKETQYF. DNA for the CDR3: TGCGCCAGCAGCCTGAGGGACAGAAAAGAGACCCAGTACTTC.

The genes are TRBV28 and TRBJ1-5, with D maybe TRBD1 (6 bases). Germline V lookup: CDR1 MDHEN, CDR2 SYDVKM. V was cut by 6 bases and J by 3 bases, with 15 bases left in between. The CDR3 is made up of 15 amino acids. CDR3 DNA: TGTGCCAGCAGCCAACTAGGGGGGCCCAATCAGCCCCAGCATTTT. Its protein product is CASSQLGGPNQPQHF.

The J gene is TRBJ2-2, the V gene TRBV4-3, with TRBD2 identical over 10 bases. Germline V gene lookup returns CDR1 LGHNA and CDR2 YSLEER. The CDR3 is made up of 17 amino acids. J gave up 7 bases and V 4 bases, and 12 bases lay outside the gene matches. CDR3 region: CASSRELAGVAGGELFF. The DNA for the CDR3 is TGCGCCAGCAGCCGCGAGCTAGCGGGAGTAGCGGGCGGGGAGCTGTTTTTT.

The CDR3 here is CASRGGHWDEQYF. CDR3 DNA sequence: TGTGCCAGCAGGGGTGGACATTGGGACGAGCAGTACTTC. V is TRBV2 and J is TRBJ2-7; maybe TRBD1 (5 bases). CDR3 size: 13 residues. V was clipped by 6 bases and J by 5 bases, with 14 bases between them. The germline V gene encodes CDR1 SNHLY and CDR2 FYNNEI.

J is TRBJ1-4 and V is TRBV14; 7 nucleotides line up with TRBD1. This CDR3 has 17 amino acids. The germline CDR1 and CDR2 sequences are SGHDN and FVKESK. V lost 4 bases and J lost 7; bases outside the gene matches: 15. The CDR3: CASSPRGATQSSEKLFF. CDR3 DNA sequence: TGTGCCAGCAGCCCCAGGGGGGCCACCCAAAGTAGTGAAAAACTGTTTTTT. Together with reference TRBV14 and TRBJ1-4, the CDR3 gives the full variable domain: EAGVTQFPSHSVIEKGQTVTLRCDPISGHDNLYWYRRVMGKEIKFLLHFVKESKQDESGMPNNRFLAERTGGTYSTLKVQPAELEDSGVYFCASSPRGATQSSEKLFFGSGTQLSVL.

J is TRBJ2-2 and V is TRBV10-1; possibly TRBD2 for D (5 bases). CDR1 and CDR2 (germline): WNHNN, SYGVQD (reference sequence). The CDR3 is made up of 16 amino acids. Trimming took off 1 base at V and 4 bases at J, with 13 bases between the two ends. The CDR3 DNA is TGCGCCAGCAGTGAGTTCCGGAATCGGGGCACCGGGGAGCTGTTTTTT. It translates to CASSEFRNRGTGELFF.

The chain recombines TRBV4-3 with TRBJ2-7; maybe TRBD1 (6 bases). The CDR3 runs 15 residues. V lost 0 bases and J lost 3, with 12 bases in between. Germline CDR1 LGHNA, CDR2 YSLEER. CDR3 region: CASSQDQRGFYEQYF. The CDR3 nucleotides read TGCGCCAGCAGCCAAGACCAGAGGGGGTTCTACGAGCAGTACTTC.

For the CDR3, the DNA is TGTGCCAGCAGCTTCGACTTCCCTCCCTACGAGCAGTACTTC. It yields the protein CASSFDFPPYEQYF. This chain links TRBV7-8 with TRBJ2-7; D is uncertain. The germline CDR1 and CDR2 sequences are SGHVS and FQNEAQ. This CDR3 is built from 14 residues. Deletions cut 3 bases from V and 2 bases from J, with 11 bases between.

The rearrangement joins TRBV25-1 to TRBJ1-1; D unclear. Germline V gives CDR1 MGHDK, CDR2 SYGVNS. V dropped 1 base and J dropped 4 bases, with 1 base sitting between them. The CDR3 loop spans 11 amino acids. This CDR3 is CASSEFTEAFF. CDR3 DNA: TGTGCCAGCAGTGAATTCACTGAAGCTTTCTTT.

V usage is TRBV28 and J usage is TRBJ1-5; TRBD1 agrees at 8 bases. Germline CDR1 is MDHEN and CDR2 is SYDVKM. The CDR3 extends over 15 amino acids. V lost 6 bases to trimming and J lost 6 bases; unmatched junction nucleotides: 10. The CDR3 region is CASRYRGGVGQPQHF. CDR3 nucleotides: TGTGCCAGCAGGTACAGGGGGGGAGTCGGTCAGCCCCAGCATTTT.